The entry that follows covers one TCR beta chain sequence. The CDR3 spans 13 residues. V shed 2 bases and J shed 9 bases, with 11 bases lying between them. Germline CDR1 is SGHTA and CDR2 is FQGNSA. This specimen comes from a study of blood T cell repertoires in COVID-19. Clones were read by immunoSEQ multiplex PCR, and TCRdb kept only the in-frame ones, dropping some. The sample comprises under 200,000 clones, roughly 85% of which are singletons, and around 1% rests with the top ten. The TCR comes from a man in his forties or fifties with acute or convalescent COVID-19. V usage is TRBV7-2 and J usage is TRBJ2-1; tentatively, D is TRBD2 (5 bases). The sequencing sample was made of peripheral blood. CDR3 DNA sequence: TGTGCCAGCAGCTTACAACGGGGTGCTGAGCAGTTCTTC. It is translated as CASSLQRGAEQFF.